The 8 T cell receptor beta chains presented below share a single source sample, sequenced in a study of shared clonotypes between healthy human individuals. The data were produced by immunoSEQ multiplex PCR, yet TCRdb's version contains in-frame clones alone and is incomplete. The table shows approximately 2,200,000 clones, with 85% to 95% occurring only once. Naive CD8 populations comprised CD45RO-negative cells positively selected for CCR7, excluding terminally differentiated effector memory CD45RA+ cells. The material sequenced was naive CD8+ T cells from PBMCs. The receptors derive from a young man in good health. Some clones in this sample may be carry-over from other donors' samples.

V and J are TRBV11-1 and TRBJ2-1, with TRBD2 as a possible D gene (5 bases). Trimming shortened V by 5 bases and J by 4 bases, and 15 bases separated the two germline ends. CDR1 is SGHAT and CDR2 is FQDESV in the germline V gene (reference sequence). The CDR3 totals 15 residues. The CDR3 coding sequence is TGTGCCAGCAGCCCCGGTGGCGGGCTTTACAATGAGCAGTTCTTC. Amino acid sequence: CASSPGGGLYNEQFF.

The rearrangement joins TRBV9 to TRBJ1-1; 11 bases are a match to TRBD1. V was pared by 4 bases and J by 2 bases, with 4 bases of the junction left unmatched. Per the germline V gene, CDR1 is SGDLS and CDR2 is YYNGEE. This CDR3 contains 15 residues. Here the CDR3 DNA reads TGTGCCAGCAGCCCGGGGACAGGGGGAAACACTGAAGCTTTCTTT. As protein: CASSPGTGGNTEAFF.

The genes are TRBV7-9 and TRBJ1-2; tentative D call: TRBD1 (5 bases). The CDR3 extends over 15 amino acids. V was shortened by 1 base and J by 2 bases, with 11 bases between the two germline ends. In germline, CDR1 is SEHNR, CDR2 FQNEAQ (reference sequence). For the CDR3, the DNA is TGTGCCAGCAGCTTAGTCCGAGGGGAGAACTATGGCTACACCTTC. Its translation: CASSLVRGENYGYTF.

The V gene is TRBV5-8, the J gene TRBJ1-2, with D perhaps TRBD1 (5 bases). The CDR3 spans 13 residues. V was shortened by 2 bases and J by 5 bases, with 10 bases between the two germline ends. Germline values: CDR1 SGHTS, CDR2 YDEGEE. CDR3 sequence: CASSFGTEYGYTF. The CDR3 DNA reads TGTGCCAGCAGCTTCGGGACCGAGTATGGCTACACCTTC.

The chain employs TRBV27 and TRBJ1-5; the match to TRBD1 covers 7 bases. Germline V gene data show CDR1 as MNHEY and CDR2 as SMNVEV (reference sequence). CDR3 length: 16 residues. The trim removed 5 bases at V and 7 bases at J, leaving 14 bases unmatched. CDR3 nucleotides: TGTGCCAGCAGTCCGGCCAATGGGACAGCCGGCCAGCCCCAGCATTTT. Its protein product is CASSPANGTAGQPQHF.

This clone was counted once. CDR3 sequence: CASSLYQNTEEQYF. The CDR3 nucleotides are TGCGCCAGCAGCTTGTATCAGAATACGGAGGAGCAGTACTTC. The chain joins TRBV5-1 to TRBJ2-7; D gene uncertain. V was shortened by 1 base and J by 7 bases, with 15 bases between the two germline ends. The CDR3 covers 14 residues. Germline loops: CDR1 SGHRS, CDR2 YFSETQ.

This chain uses TRBV10-2 with TRBJ2-2; perhaps TRBD1 as D (5 bases). The germline CDR1 and CDR2 sequences are WSHSY and SAAADI. There are 14 residues in the CDR3. Trimming took off 7 bases at V and 6 bases at J, with 15 bases between the two ends. This chain's CDR3 is CASIVGVGAGELFF. The DNA for the CDR3 is TGCGCCAGCATAGTTGGGGTAGGGGCCGGGGAGCTGTTTTTT.

This clone was seen a few times. The rearrangement links TRBV6-5 to TRBJ1-1; D is uncertain. Per germline, CDR1 MNHEY and CDR2 SVGAGI. CDR3 size: 12 residues. The germline V and J ends were trimmed by 5 bases and 6 bases, with 10 bases remaining between them. The DNA for the CDR3 is TGTGCCAGCAGTGACCCTCGGGCTGAAGCTTTCTTT. As protein: CASSDPRAEAFF.